These 2 T cell receptor beta chains originate from one sample sequenced in a study of blood T cell repertoires in COVID-19. This table comes from immunoSEQ multiplex PCR, and its TCRdb copy is limited to in-frame clones, with some not included. The sample holds a few hundred thousand clones, 86% seen once. Material for sequencing was PBMCs or T cells enriched from blood (not recorded which). The receptors originated from a woman aged 25-40 years who had been exposed to COVID-19.

The V gene is TRBV5-1, the J gene TRBJ2-1, with D tentatively TRBD2 (6 bases). Germline loops: CDR1 SGHRS, CDR2 YFSETQ. The V and J ends lost 2 bases and 0 bases respectively, with 15 bases between them. The CDR3 has 17 amino acids. CDR3 in DNA: TGCGCCAGCAGCTTCACCCCGTCCGGGAGCTCCTACAATGAGCAGTTCTTC. Residues: CASSFTPSGSSYNEQFF.

The chain carries TRBV10-3 and TRBJ1-1; 7 nucleotides match TRBD1. Germline values: CDR1 ENHRY, CDR2 SYGVKD. Trimming cost V 0 bases and J 1 base; bases outside gene matches: 5. The CDR3 length is 16 residues. For the CDR3, the DNA is TGTGCCATCAGTGAGTCGAAACAGGGGACGAACACTGAAGCTTTCTTT. Translation: CAISESKQGTNTEAFF.